These 5 T cell receptor beta chains were all obtained from the same sample, sequenced in a study of T cell responses to AZD1222 COVID-19 vaccine. Data came from immunoSEQ multiplex PCR; TCRdb stores just in-frame clones and leaves some out. In the table there are roughly 120,000 clones, approximately 86% of which are singletons. The sample was peripheral blood, taken 28 days after the second AZD1222 dose. These receptors originate from an adult who received the AZD1222 COVID-19 vaccine.

This chain joins TRBV7-9 and TRBJ2-1, with TRBD2 matching over 12 bases. This CDR3 region has 16 residues. Germline assignment: CDR1 SEHNR and CDR2 FQNEAQ (reference sequence). Unmatched junction bases numbered 4, after V lost 1 base and J lost 6 bases. This CDR3 is CASSLGTSGATNEQFF. Here the CDR3 DNA reads TGTGCCAGCAGCTTAGGGACTAGCGGGGCTACCAATGAGCAGTTCTTC. Together with reference TRBV7-9 and TRBJ2-1, the CDR3 gives the full variable domain: DTGVSQNPRHKITKRGQNVTFRCDPISEHNRLYWYRQTLGQGPEFLTYFQNEAQLEKSRLLSDRFSAERPKGSFSTLEIQRTEQGDSAMYLCASSLGTSGATNEQFFGPGTRLTVL.

Concerning this clone: Distinct nucleotide sequences in the sample also encode this CDR3. The gene calls are TRBV3-1 (or the pseudogene TRBV3-2) and TRBJ2-2, with 11 bases aligning to TRBD1. CDR3 length: 16 residues. V trimming: 4 bases; J trimming: 3 bases; junction bases outside the gene matches: 4. Germline V lookup: CDR1 LGHDT, CDR2 YNNKEL (reference sequence). CDR3 amino acids: CASSRGTGGDTGELFF. CDR3 sequence (DNA): TGTGCCAGCAGCCGGGGGACAGGGGGAGACACCGGGGAGCTGTTTTTT.

V gene TRBV19 combines with J gene TRBJ1-2, with D hard to call. The V end was cut by 3 bases, the J end by 4 bases, with 15 bases between. Germline V gene lookup returns CDR1 LNHDA and CDR2 SQIVND (reference sequence). CDR3 length: 15 residues. CDR3 bases: TGTGCCAGTAGTATGCCGGGGTTTCGTACCTATGGCTACACCTTC. This encodes CASSMPGFRTYGYTF.

The gene calls are TRBV6-5 and TRBJ1-2; D perhaps matches TRBD1 (5 bases). V was clipped by 0 bases and J by 7 bases, with 15 bases between them. Germline CDR1 MNHEY, CDR2 SVGAGI. The CDR3 is made up of 15 amino acids. The CDR3 DNA sequence: TGTGCCAGCAGTTACTCGGGACTCCACACCACTGGCTACACCTTC. Residues: CASSYSGLHTTGYTF.

The rearrangement links TRBV2 to TRBJ1-1; 9 nucleotides match TRBD1. The germline gives CDR1 SNHLY, CDR2 FYNNEI. V shed 6 bases, J shed 6 bases, and the junction held 11 bases outside the gene matches. CDR3 length: 15 residues. The CDR3: CASRKLPGQGSEAFF. The CDR3 DNA sequence: TGTGCCAGCAGGAAACTACCGGGACAGGGTTCTGAAGCTTTCTTT.